These 27 T cell receptor beta chains were all obtained from the same sample, sequenced in a study of radiation and T cells in renal cell carcinoma. Time point indicated: blood 4 weeks post-SBRT, at nephrectomy. Treatment denoted: 15 Gy SBRT to primary tumor, nephrectomy 4 weeks later. Using immunoSEQ multiplex PCR, the repertoire was profiled, and TCRdb retains in-frame clones only, with some absent. The profile shows 150,000 to 200,000 clones, roughly nine tenths of them singletons. The material sequenced was blood, taken from a patient whose treatment included radiotherapy and nephrectomy. The receptors derive from a woman between 45 and 60 years old with renal cell carcinoma.

This sequence joins TRBV15 and TRBJ2-2; D is possibly TRBD2 (6 bases). CDR1 is LNHNV and CDR2 is YYDKDF in the germline V gene (reference sequence). Trimming pared 4 bases from V and 0 bases from J, leaving 15 bases between. The CDR3 is 17 amino acids. CDR3 sequence (DNA): TGTGCCACCAGCAAAGGACTAACCCGCCCGAACACCGGGGAGCTGTTTTTT. Its protein is CATSKGLTRPNTGELFF.

The CDR3 sequence is CASSVGDRGRDGYTF. CDR3 DNA sequence: TGTGCCAGCAGTGTGGGAGACAGGGGGCGGGATGGCTACACCTTC. This chain joins TRBV6-5 and TRBJ1-2; 10 bases match TRBD1. Germline assignment: CDR1 MNHEY and CDR2 SVGAGI. The CDR3 covers 15 residues. Trimming took 5 bases from V and 6 from J; bases not matched to a gene: 9.

A single count supports this clone. V usage is TRBV19 and J usage is TRBJ2-2; D uncertain. CDR1 is LNHDA and CDR2 is SQIVND in the germline V gene (reference sequence). V dropped 7 bases and J dropped 0 bases, with 6 bases sitting between them. The CDR3 loop spans 13 amino acids. In DNA, the CDR3 is TGTGCCAGTAAGTTTTCGAACACCGGGGAGCTGTTTTTT. This gives the protein CASKFSNTGELFF. The whole variable domain, filled in from reference TRBV19 and TRBJ2-2, reads DGGITQSPKYLFRKEGQNVTLSCEQNLNHDAMYWYRQDPGQGLRLIYYSQIVNDFQKGDIAEGYSVSREKKESFPLTVTSAQKNPTAFYLCASKFSNTGELFFGEGSRLTVL.

The rearrangement uses TRBV5-1 and TRBJ1-3; the D is unclear. Per germline, CDR1 SGHRS and CDR2 YFSETQ. This CDR3 spans 16 amino acids. V was cut by 0 bases and J by 1 base, with 11 bases left in between. Here the CDR3 reads CASSLGQISSGNTIYF. The CDR3 region has the DNA TGCGCCAGCAGCTTGGGGCAGATTAGTTCTGGAAACACCATATATTTT.

The gene calls are TRBV7-2 and TRBJ2-5; possibly TRBD1 or TRBD2 for D (6 bases each). Germline assignment: CDR1 SGHTA and CDR2 FQGNSA. V lost 1 base, J lost 5 bases, and 14 bases lay in between. CDR3 length equals 15 residues. The CDR3 loop reads CASSLDIGGRETQYF. The CDR3 coding sequence is TGTGCCAGCAGCTTAGATATCGGGGGCCGGGAGACCCAGTACTTC. Complete variable domain (other parts from reference TRBV7-2 and TRBJ2-5): GAGVSQSPSNKVTEKGKDVELRCDPISGHTALYWYRQSLGQGLEFLIYFQGNSAPDKSGLPSDRFSAERTGGSVSTLTIQRTQQEDSAVYLCASSLDIGGRETQYFGPGTRLLVL.

This chain connects TRBV29-1 to TRBJ2-5, with D possibly TRBD1 on 6 matching bases. The germline V gene encodes CDR1 SQVTM and CDR2 ANQGSEA. The ends were cut back, 3 bases at V and 2 bases at J, with 10 bases in the middle. This CDR3 spans 13 amino acids. The CDR3 here is CSVDRDTQETQYF. The CDR3 DNA reads as TGCAGCGTTGACCGGGACACGCAAGAGACCCAGTACTTC. Complete variable domain (other parts from reference TRBV29-1 and TRBJ2-5): SAVISQKPSRDICQRGTSLTIQCQVDSQVTMMFWYRQQPGQSLTLIATANQGSEATYESGFVIDKFPISRPNLTFSTLTVSNMSPEDSSIYLCSVDRDTQETQYFGPGTRLLVL.

The CDR3 nucleotides read TGTGCCAGCAGCTCTACCTCCGGGACCGTTAACTATGGCTACACCTTC. This codes for CASSSTSGTVNYGYTF. The J gene is TRBJ1-2, the V gene TRBV5-5; tentative D call: TRBD1 (5 bases). Germline assignment: CDR1 SGHKS and CDR2 YYEKEE (reference sequence). V lost 3 bases to trimming and J lost 1 base, with 16 bases between them. There are 16 residues in the CDR3. Variable domain in full (rest from reference TRBV5-5 and TRBJ1-2): DAGVTQSPTHLIKTRGQQVTLRCSPISGHKSVSWYQQVLGQGPQFIFQYYEKEERGRGNFPDRFSARQFPNYSSELNVNALLLGDSALYLCASSSTSGTVNYGYTFGSGTRLTVV.

The V gene is TRBV4-3, the J gene TRBJ2-2, with D tentatively TRBD2 (6 bases). Trimming removed 2 bases from V and 0 bases from J, with 19 bases in between. The CDR3 runs 19 residues. Per the germline V gene, CDR1 is LGHNA and CDR2 is YSLEER. DNA of the CDR3: TGCGCCAGCAGCCAATCCCCCCTGGCGGGGCACGCGAACACCGGGGAGCTGTTTTTT. Translating it yields CASSQSPLAGHANTGELFF.

The gene calls are TRBV19 and TRBJ1-5, with 8 bases that match TRBD1. In germline, CDR1 is LNHDA, CDR2 SQIVND (reference sequence). The CDR3 is 17 residues long. Germline trimming cut 8 bases from V and 0 bases from J; bases unmatched to any gene: 12. This CDR3 reads CASAWGQDGYSNQPQHF. CDR3 nucleotide sequence: TGTGCCAGTGCTTGGGGACAGGACGGGTATAGCAATCAGCCCCAGCATTTT. The entire variable domain, with the rest obtained from reference TRBV19 and TRBJ1-5, is as follows: DGGITQSPKYLFRKEGQNVTLSCEQNLNHDAMYWYRQDPGQGLRLIYYSQIVNDFQKGDIAEGYSVSREKKESFPLTVTSAQKNPTAFYLCASAWGQDGYSNQPQHFGDGTRLSIL.

The V and J genes are TRBV29-1 and TRBJ1-1; no firm D call. V gave up 5 bases and J gave up 10 bases, with 17 bases separating them. CDR3 length: 12 amino acids. Germline V gives CDR1 SQVTM, CDR2 ANQGSEA. This chain's CDR3 is CSVSGPAQGAFF. CDR3 sequence (DNA): TGCAGCGTTTCCGGGCCTGCCCAAGGAGCTTTCTTT.

The V gene is TRBV5-1, the J gene TRBJ2-1; weak D call: TRBD2 (7 bases). V shed 4 bases and J shed 10 bases, with 24 bases lying between them. This CDR3 region has 16 residues. The V gene's germline CDR1 is SGHRS and CDR2 YFSETQ. The CDR3 loop is CASSPGGLALALEQFF. The CDR3 DNA reads TGCGCCAGCAGCCCCGGGGGGCTAGCGCTAGCCCTCGAGCAGTTCTTC.

This rearrangement joins TRBV5-1 to TRBJ2-1; TRBD2 matches at 8 bases. The CDR3 sequence is 13 residues long. CDR1 is SGHRS and CDR2 is YFSETQ in the germline V gene. V lost 9 bases and J lost 10; bases outside the gene matches: 12. The CDR3 loop is CATAGVAGQEQFF. CDR3 coding DNA: TGCGCCACCGCGGGGGTAGCGGGGCAAGAGCAGTTCTTC.

This rearrangement joins TRBV6-5 to TRBJ2-3; 11 bases agree with TRBD2. V trimming: 2 bases; J trimming: 1 base; junction bases outside the gene matches: 2. This CDR3 contains 16 residues. Germline V lookup: CDR1 MNHEY, CDR2 SVGAGI. The CDR3 here is CASSYTTSGGTDTQYF. Here the CDR3 DNA reads TGTGCCAGCAGTTACACGACTAGCGGGGGCACAGATACGCAGTATTTT.

J is TRBJ2-5 and V is TRBV7-2, with TRBD1 as a possible D gene (5 bases). V lost 3 bases, J lost 7 bases, and 18 bases lay in between. The germline V gene has CDR1 SGHTA and CDR2 FQGNSA. The CDR3 runs 15 residues. The CDR3 protein is CASSLAKNQGSTQYF. The CDR3 DNA reads as TGTGCCAGCAGCTTGGCTAAAAATCAGGGATCGACCCAGTACTTC.

V gene TRBV18 combines with J gene TRBJ1-2; a weak D match, TRBD1 (5 bases). The CDR3 spans 12 residues. Germline V CDR1 and CDR2: KGHSH, LQKENI. The V end lost 4 bases, the J end lost 4 bases, and 7 bases lay between the germline ends. Here the CDR3 DNA reads TGTGCCAGCTCACTCGACAGCTATGGCTACACCTTC. Protein sequence: CASSLDSYGYTF.

This clone came up once. The chain links TRBV18 to TRBJ1-1; D is uncertain. CDR1 is KGHSH and CDR2 is LQKENI in the germline V gene. The CDR3 is 14 amino acids. V was pared by 3 bases and J by 6 bases, with 14 bases between. Here the CDR3 DNA reads TGTGCCAGCTCACCCGGTCTAATCGGGCCTGAAGCTTTCTTT. Protein sequence: CASSPGLIGPEAFF.

As concerns this clone: Other DNA variants within this sample encode the same CDR3. The V and J genes are TRBV7-9 and TRBJ1-4; unclear D gene. The CDR3 is 12 amino acids. The V and J ends lost 1 base and 11 bases respectively, with 8 bases between them. The germline V gene encodes CDR1 SEHNR and CDR2 FQNEAQ (reference sequence). CDR3 sequence: CASSLVREKLFF. The CDR3 region has the DNA TGTGCCAGCAGCTTAGTGAGGGAGAAACTGTTTTTT.

The rearrangement links TRBV11-3 to TRBJ1-1, with unresolved D. The V gene lost 3 bases and the J gene lost 4 bases, with 9 bases spanning the gap. Germline V gives CDR1 SGHNT, CDR2 YENEEA. The CDR3 has 13 amino acids. The CDR3 DNA is TGTGCCAGCAGCTTTAGGAGGTTCACTGAAGCTTTCTTT. This sequence encodes CASSFRRFTEAFF.

This chain uses TRBV7-9 with TRBJ2-2; D not certain. With 5 bases removed from V and 2 bases from J, the gap between germline ends came to 9 bases. The length of the CDR3 is 14 residues. Looked up from germline, CDR1 is SEHNR and CDR2 is FQNEAQ (reference sequence). DNA for the CDR3: TGTGCCAGCAGCCCAAAGGGAAACACCGGGGAGCTGTTTTTT. Encoded protein: CASSPKGNTGELFF.

The CDR3 loop reads CASSNSRPGLAGGKTGELFF. Written as DNA, the CDR3 is TGTGCCAGTAGTAATAGCCGTCCGGGACTAGCGGGGGGAAAGACCGGGGAGCTGTTTTTT. V gene TRBV19 combines with J gene TRBJ2-2; 15 nucleotides agree with TRBD2. With 4 bases clipped from V and 5 bases from J, the junction kept 14 bases outside the gene matches. CDR1 and CDR2 (germline): LNHDA, SQIVND (reference sequence). The CDR3 has 20 residues.

The chain joins TRBV7-3 to TRBJ1-1; D is unresolved. Trimming stripped 3 bases from V and 1 base from J, with 6 bases between. The CDR3 loop spans 13 amino acids. Germline CDR1 is SGHTA and CDR2 is FQGTGA. As DNA, the CDR3 is TGTGCCAGCAGCTTGACACCGAACACTGAAGCTTTCTTT. The encoded protein is CASSLTPNTEAFF.

The rearrangement joins TRBV7-6 to TRBJ1-1; D not resolved. Looked up from germline, CDR1 is SGHVS and CDR2 is FNYEAQ. This CDR3 region has 13 residues. V was cut by 5 bases and J by 1 base, with 8 bases left in between. Here the CDR3 DNA reads TGTGCCAGCAGCGCAGACGAGAACACTGAAGCTTTCTTT. It translates to CASSADENTEAFF.

The chain joins TRBV29-1 to TRBJ2-3; D is uncertain. V lost 0 bases and J lost 0, with 10 bases in between. CDR1 and CDR2 (germline): SQVTM, ANQGSEA. The CDR3 sequence is 15 residues long. CDR3 sequence: CSVEDRRTSTDTQYF. The CDR3 DNA is TGCAGCGTTGAAGATCGCAGAACTAGCACAGATACGCAGTATTTT.

This clone was seen a handful of times. The chain employs TRBV7-2 and TRBJ1-5; no definite D call. The CDR3 consists of 15 residues. Trimming shortened V by 2 bases and J by 0 bases, and 8 bases separated the two germline ends. Germline CDR1 and CDR2: SGHTA and FQGNSA. The CDR3 DNA reads TGTGCCAGCAGCTTAACCGGGGTTAGCAATCAGCCCCAGCATTTT. Residues: CASSLTGVSNQPQHF.

CDR3 region: CASSELRSSGNTIYF. CDR3 nucleotide sequence: TGTGCCAGCAGTGAATTGCGCAGCTCTGGAAACACCATATATTTT. The chain carries TRBV2 and TRBJ1-3; no reliable D call. V lost 2 bases and J 0 bases, leaving 8 bases between the germline ends. This CDR3 has 15 residues. The germline gives CDR1 SNHLY, CDR2 FYNNEI.

The J gene is TRBJ1-1, the V gene TRBV7-9; TRBD1 might be the D (5 bases). Germline CDR1 reads SEHNR; CDR2 reads FQNEAQ (reference sequence). The CDR3 is 11 residues long. V was shortened by 1 base and J by 13 bases, with 10 bases between the two germline ends. In nucleotides, the CDR3 is TGTGCCAGCAGCTTAGAGGGACGAATTTTCTTT. It encodes CASSLEGRIFF.

This clone was counted a single time. J is TRBJ1-2 and V is TRBV7-6; no definite D call. CDR3 length: 12 amino acids. Germline CDR1 SGHVS, CDR2 FNYEAQ. Trimming cost V 7 bases and J 8 bases, with 14 bases left between them. This CDR3 reads CASKLQSGGYTF. CDR3 in DNA: TGTGCCAGCAAGCTCCAGAGTGGGGGCTACACCTTC.